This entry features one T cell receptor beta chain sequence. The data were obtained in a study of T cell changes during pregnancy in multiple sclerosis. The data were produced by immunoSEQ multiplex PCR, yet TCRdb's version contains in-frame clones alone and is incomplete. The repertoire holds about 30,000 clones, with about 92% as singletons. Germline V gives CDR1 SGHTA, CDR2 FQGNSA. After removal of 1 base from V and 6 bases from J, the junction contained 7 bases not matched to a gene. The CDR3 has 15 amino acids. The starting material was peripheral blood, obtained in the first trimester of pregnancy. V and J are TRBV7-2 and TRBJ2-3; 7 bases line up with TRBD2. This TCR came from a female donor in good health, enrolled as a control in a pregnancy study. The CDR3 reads CASSLVLRGEDTQYF. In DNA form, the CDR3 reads TGTGCCAGCAGCTTAGTATTACGGGGGGAGGATACGCAGTATTTT. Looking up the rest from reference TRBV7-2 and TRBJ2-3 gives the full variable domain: GAGVSQSPSNKVTEKGKDVELRCDPISGHTALYWYRQSLGQGLEFLIYFQGNSAPDKSGLPSDRFSAERTGGSVSTLTIQRTQQEDSAVYLCASSLVLRGEDTQYFGPGTRLTVL.